The clone carrying this T cell receptor (beta chain) is categorized as medium-sized. What it binds is not known. These data originate in a study of vaccination effects on CD4 cells after COVID-19. V lost 2 bases, J lost 8 bases, and 15 bases lay in between. This CDR3 spans 13 amino acids. The germline CDR1 and CDR2 sequences are SQVTM and ANQGSEA. Only in-frame clones appear in the TCRdb table, and some are missing; sequencing was by immunoSEQ multiplex PCR. The data hold about 71,000 clones, with approximately 70% observed a single time. Antigen-specific CD4+ T cells were first expanded with viral peptide pools by the ViraFEST assay and only then sequenced. Once cultured for 10 days, the cells underwent separation to obtain CD4+ T cells. Vaccinated participants had no history of SARS-CoV-2 infection and tested negative for nucleocapsid antibodies.

V usage is TRBV29-1 and J usage is TRBJ1-2, with TRBD1 as a possible D gene (5 bases). The material was CD4+ T cells from PBMCs cultured with HCoV-OC43 spike peptides, obtained before COVID-19 vaccination. Subset in this sample: HCoV-OC43 spike overlapping peptide pool stimulation. The source of this sequence is a human donor who received a COVID-19 vaccine. The CDR3: CSVEPGPTHGYTF. CDR3 nucleotide sequence: TGCAGCGTTGAACCGGGACCCACCCACGGCTACACCTTC.